The 32 T cell receptor beta chains in this list originate from one sample, sequenced in a study of cytomegalovirus exposure and HLA in healthy donors. The primer mix had 60 Vbeta and 13 Jbeta primers. Only in-frame clones appear in the TCRdb table, and some are missing; sequencing was by immunoSEQ multiplex PCR. The sample has around 160,000 clones; roughly 80% are singletons. The sequenced sample was PBMCs. All receptors come from a middle-aged woman in good health and CMV-seropositive.

The chain uses TRBV9 and TRBJ2-3, with 11 bases identical to TRBD2. The CDR3 runs 15 residues. Germline assignment: CDR1 SGDLS and CDR2 YYNGEE. V trimming: 4 bases; J trimming: 4 bases; junction bases outside the gene matches: 5. This CDR3 reads CASSSIAGGPDTQYF. CDR3 in DNA: TGTGCCAGCAGCTCCATAGCGGGGGGGCCAGATACGCAGTATTTT.

The chain uses TRBV10-3 and TRBJ1-1; 8 bases are a match to TRBD1. Germline lookup yields CDR1 ENHRY and CDR2 SYGVKD. V was clipped by 0 bases and J by 7 bases; unmatched bases: 10. The CDR3 totals 16 residues. The CDR3 sequence is CAISESAGGESSEAFF. The CDR3 DNA reads TGTGCCATCAGTGAGTCGGCAGGGGGCGAATCCAGTGAAGCTTTCTTT.

The chain joins TRBV6-1 to TRBJ1-1; the match to TRBD1 covers 8 bases. Germline V gene data show CDR1 as MNHNS and CDR2 as SASEGT. This CDR3 has 15 residues. V shed 2 bases and J 2 bases; nucleotides not matched to a gene: 4. CDR3 in DNA: TGTGCCAGCAGTGAACTGGACAGGGCCAACACTGAAGCTTTCTTT. Protein sequence: CASSELDRANTEAFF.

The chain recombines TRBV18 with TRBJ2-2; 8 positions agree with TRBD2. The junction had 0 bases not matched to a gene; V was cut back by 2 bases and J by 4 bases. The CDR3 length is 14 residues. Germline lookup yields CDR1 KGHSH and CDR2 LQKENI. This chain's CDR3 is CASSPAGGTGELFF. The CDR3 DNA sequence: TGTGCCAGCTCACCAGCGGGGGGCACCGGGGAGCTGTTTTTT.

This chain connects TRBV18 to TRBJ2-7; the match to TRBD2 covers 14 bases. CDR3 length: 15 amino acids. The J segment lost 2 bases and the V segment lost 6 bases, leaving 3 bases of the junction unmatched. The germline gives CDR1 KGHSH, CDR2 LQKENI. The chain's CDR3 is CASSQGLAGAYEQYF. The CDR3 region has the DNA TGTGCCAGCTCCCAGGGACTAGCGGGGGCCTACGAGCAGTACTTC. The variable domain in full, with the rest retrieved from reference TRBV18 and TRBJ2-7, is NAGVMQNPRHLVRRRGQEARLRCSPMKGHSHVYWYRQLPEEGLKFMVYLQKENIIDESGMPKERFSAEFPKEGPSILRIQQVVRGDSAAYFCASSQGLAGAYEQYFGPGTRLTVT.

This clone was found a few times. The chain has TRBV7-3 and TRBJ2-3; TRBD2 matches 10 bases. There are 15 residues in the CDR3. CDR1 is SGHTA, CDR2 FQGTGA, per germline. V lost 4 bases and J lost 2; bases outside the gene matches: 3. CDR3 amino acids: CASSSGLASTDTQYF. The DNA of the CDR3 is TGTGCCAGCAGCTCGGGACTAGCGTCCACAGATACGCAGTATTTT.

The rearrangement joins TRBV2 to TRBJ1-2; TRBD1 matches 7 bases. Per germline, CDR1 SNHLY and CDR2 FYNNEI. The CDR3 contains 15 residues. V shed 6 bases and J 6 bases; nucleotides not matched to a gene: 13. The CDR3: CASSPRGQLPHGYTF. CDR3 coding DNA: TGTGCCAGCAGCCCCCGGGGACAGCTGCCTCATGGCTACACCTTC.

V is TRBV5-1 and J is TRBJ1-2, with D perhaps TRBD1 (6 bases). V was cut by 4 bases and J by 4 bases, with 8 bases left in between. The CDR3 loop spans 12 amino acids. In germline, CDR1 is SGHRS, CDR2 YFSETQ. CDR3 nucleotide sequence: TGCGCCAGCAGCCAGGACAGCTATGGCTACACCTTC. Translating gives CASSQDSYGYTF.

The genes are TRBV14 and TRBJ2-3; TRBD2 might be the D (5 bases). CDR1 is SGHDN and CDR2 is FVKESK in the germline V gene. The V and J ends lost 1 base and 1 base respectively, with 9 bases between them. The CDR3 consists of 15 residues. CDR3 protein: CASSQGDSGTDTQYF. The DNA for the CDR3 is TGTGCCAGCAGCCAAGGTGATAGCGGCACAGATACGCAGTATTTT.

The J gene is TRBJ1-1, the V gene TRBV27, with 7 bases identical to TRBD1. Germline loops: CDR1 MNHEY, CDR2 SMNVEV (reference sequence). With V trimmed by 7 bases and J by 5 bases, 7 bases remained unmatched. This CDR3 has 13 residues. CDR3 in amino acids: CASTESGGTEAFF. The CDR3 DNA reads as TGTGCCAGCACCGAATCAGGGGGAACTGAAGCTTTCTTT.

The genes are TRBV7-6 and TRBJ1-2, with D perhaps matching TRBD1 (6 bases). CDR3 length: 15 amino acids. The germline V and J ends were trimmed by 1 base and 3 bases, with 12 bases remaining between them. In germline, CDR1 is SGHVS, CDR2 FNYEAQ. The CDR3 DNA reads TGTGCCAGCAGCTTAGGGTTGACAGGTGACTATGGCTACACCTTC. This encodes CASSLGLTGDYGYTF.

This clone was detected only a few times. This chain links TRBV5-1 with TRBJ1-4, with a tentative D call TRBD1 (6 bases). CDR3 length equals 15 residues. CDR1 and CDR2 (germline): SGHRS, YFSETQ. Trimming took off 3 bases at V and 3 bases at J, with 12 bases between the two ends. For the CDR3, the DNA is TGCGCCAGCAGCTCAACAGGGTCACCTAATGAAAAACTGTTTTTT. Translating gives CASSSTGSPNEKLFF.

The chain uses TRBV5-1 and TRBJ2-7; a possible D gene is TRBD1 (6 bases). The CDR3 contains 15 residues. From germline, CDR1 is SGHRS and CDR2 YFSETQ. With 4 bases removed from V and 7 bases from J, the gap between germline ends came to 21 bases. CDR3 nucleotides: TGCGCCAGCAGCCTGCTGCAGGGGCGCCCATGGGAGCAGTACTTC. Translated: CASSLLQGRPWEQYF.

This CDR3 is CASSLGQGSSPLHF. The CDR3 region has the DNA TGCGCCAGCAGCCTGGGACAGGGATCTTCACCCCTCCACTTT. This chain connects TRBV5-1 to TRBJ1-6; TRBD1 matches at 9 bases. There are 14 residues in the CDR3. The germline CDR1 and CDR2 sequences are SGHRS and YFSETQ. Trimming removed 4 bases from V and 9 bases from J; junction bases left unmatched: 5.

In its sample, this clone was seen once. The chain links TRBV2 to TRBJ1-3; D is unresolved. The ends were cut back, 4 bases at V and 0 bases at J, with 10 bases in the middle. The CDR3 loop spans 15 amino acids. The germline gives CDR1 SNHLY, CDR2 FYNNEI. The CDR3 bases are TGTGCCAGCAGTGCTGGCAGGTTCTCTGGAAACACCATATATTTT. Translation: CASSAGRFSGNTIYF.

The chain joins TRBV5-1 to TRBJ2-7; 9 bases fit TRBD1. This CDR3 has 14 residues. The V segment lost 0 bases and the J segment 5 bases; nucleotides outside the gene matches: 3. CDR1 and CDR2 (germline): SGHRS, YFSETQ. The CDR3 protein is CASSLGQGGNEQYF. Written as DNA, the CDR3 is TGCGCCAGCAGCTTGGGACAGGGGGGAAACGAGCAGTACTTC.

The gene calls are TRBV5-1 and TRBJ1-2, with TRBD1 matching over 7 bases. The CDR3 is 14 residues long. Trimming removed 4 bases from V and 1 base from J; junction bases left unmatched: 4. CDR1 SGHRS and CDR2 YFSETQ come from the germline V gene. CDR3 sequence reads: CASSPGDSNYGYTF. The CDR3 coding sequence is TGCGCCAGCAGCCCTGGGGACAGTAACTATGGCTACACCTTC. Based on the CDR3 plus reference TRBV5-1 and TRBJ1-2, the full variable domain is KAGVTQTPRYLIKTRGQQVTLSCSPISGHRSVSWYQQTPGQGLQFLFEYFSETQRNKGNFPGRFSGRQFSNSRSEMNVSTLELGDSALYLCASSPGDSNYGYTFGSGTRLTVV.

This clone was seen a handful of times. J is TRBJ1-2 and V is TRBV6-5; TRBD1 agrees at 9 bases. The trim removed 6 bases at V and 2 bases at J, leaving 7 bases unmatched. The CDR3 runs to 15 residues. From germline, CDR1 is MNHEY and CDR2 SVGAGI. The CDR3 bases are TGTGCCAGCAGCCCCGGGACAGGGTCCAACTATGGCTACACCTTC. Its protein product is CASSPGTGSNYGYTF.

V usage is TRBV28 and J usage is TRBJ1-2, with 9 bases lining up with TRBD1. From germline, CDR1 is MDHEN and CDR2 SYDVKM. V trimming: 4 bases; J trimming: 2 bases; junction bases outside the gene matches: 5. This CDR3 comprises 15 residues. The CDR3: CASSSRGQGNYGYTF. CDR3 in DNA: TGTGCCAGCAGTTCCAGAGGACAGGGGAACTATGGCTACACCTTC.

This clone was observed a handful of times. This chain joins TRBV23-1 and TRBJ1-1; 7 bases line up with TRBD1. TRBV23-1 has ORF status, its function being uncertain. The CDR3 sequence is 15 residues long. Trimming took 7 bases from V and 4 from J; bases not matched to a gene: 12. CDR3 sequence: CASIVPFDRATEAFF. CDR3 DNA sequence: TGCGCCAGCATAGTTCCCTTTGACAGGGCCACTGAAGCTTTCTTT.

This chain uses TRBV30 with TRBJ2-6; 8 positions agree with TRBD2. V lost 2 bases to trimming and J lost 3 bases; unmatched junction nucleotides: 6. Germline V CDR1 and CDR2: GTSNPN, SVGIG (reference sequence). CDR3 size: 16 residues. The CDR3 DNA is TGTGCCTGGAGTCCGGGACTAGTAAATGGGGCCAACGTCCTGACTTTC. Translating it yields CAWSPGLVNGANVLTF.

The chain joins TRBV28 to TRBJ2-5; 8 bases are a match to TRBD1. The tail of the sequence fits TRBJ2-7 better, so the J call may be wrong. This CDR3 is built from 14 residues. CDR1 and CDR2 (germline): MDHEN, SYDVKM. Here the CDR3 DNA reads TGTGCCAGCAGTTTACAGACAGGGGACTACGAGCAGTACTTC. Translating it yields CASSLQTGDYEQYF.

The chain links TRBV11-1 to TRBJ2-2; 7 bases are shared with TRBD1. The CDR3 loop spans 14 amino acids. From germline, CDR1 is SGHAT and CDR2 FQDESV (reference sequence). V gave up 5 bases and J gave up 6 bases; unmatched junction bases: 6. In nucleotides, the CDR3 is TGTGCCAGCAGCCGCGACAGGGCGGCCGGGGAGCTGTTTTTT. It translates to CASSRDRAAGELFF.

Note on this clone: A read error may account for a junction end that differs from germline. The chain employs TRBV7-9 and TRBJ2-5, with 8 positions matching TRBD2. CDR3 length equals 15 residues. CDR1 SEHNR and CDR2 FQNEAQ come from the germline V gene (reference sequence). The CDR3 sequence: CAGSLRSGGSETQYF. CDR3 nucleotide sequence: TGTGCCGGCAGCTTACGGTCGGGGGGGTCAGAGACCCAGTACTTC.

The gene calls are TRBV10-1 and TRBJ2-2, with 7 bases matching TRBD1. With V trimmed by 8 bases and J by 4 bases, 7 bases remained unmatched. The length of the CDR3 is 14 residues. From germline, CDR1 is WNHNN and CDR2 SYGVQD (reference sequence). The CDR3 region is CASGTALFTGELFF. CDR3 DNA sequence: TGCGCCAGCGGGACAGCCCTCTTCACCGGGGAGCTGTTTTTT.

The chain recombines TRBV15 with TRBJ1-1; D uncertain. Trimming pared 0 bases from V and 2 bases from J, leaving 7 bases between. The length of the CDR3 is 14 residues. CDR1 and CDR2 from the germline V gene are LNHNV and YYDKDF (reference sequence). The CDR3 here is CATSRDQINTEAFF. The CDR3 DNA reads as TGTGCCACCAGCAGAGATCAGATAAACACTGAAGCTTTCTTT.

The rearrangement uses TRBV30 and TRBJ1-2; D is undetermined. The CDR3 contains 13 residues. Germline CDR1 GTSNPN, CDR2 SVGIG (reference sequence). V was pared by 4 bases and J by 0 bases, with 9 bases between. As DNA, the CDR3 is TGTGCCTGGACGAGGGTAGCTAACTATGGCTACACCTTC. Translated, it gives CAWTRVANYGYTF.

V and J are TRBV19 and TRBJ2-1; 9 positions agree with TRBD1. Germline V gene data show CDR1 as LNHDA and CDR2 as SQIVND (reference sequence). Trimming removed 5 bases from V and 4 bases from J; junction bases left unmatched: 9. The CDR3 is 16 amino acids. This CDR3 reads CASSRTGTGSYNEQFF. The DNA for the CDR3 is TGTGCCAGTAGTCGCACCGGGACAGGGAGTTACAATGAGCAGTTCTTC.

This clone was detected a few times. The sample contains more than one DNA sequence encoding this CDR3. The J gene is TRBJ1-2, the V gene TRBV9, with D maybe TRBD1 (5 bases). Trimming took off 2 bases at V and 5 bases at J, with 10 bases between the two ends. CDR1 is SGDLS, CDR2 YYNGEE, per germline. The CDR3 extends over 13 amino acids. CDR3 region: CASSVGRDYGYTF. CDR3 DNA sequence: TGTGCCAGCAGCGTCGGCAGGGATTATGGCTACACCTTC.

There are a few counts of this clone. V gene TRBV2 combines with J gene TRBJ2-7; D is unclear. V lost 8 bases and J lost 2, with 7 bases in between. The CDR3 is 11 residues long. In germline, CDR1 is SNHLY, CDR2 FYNNEI. CDR3 residues: CASAQPYEQYF. DNA of the CDR3: TGTGCCAGCGCACAACCCTACGAGCAGTACTTC.

This chain joins TRBV6-1 and TRBJ1-1; D is undetermined. This CDR3 is 12 amino acids long. Trimming stripped 5 bases from V and 5 bases from J, with 9 bases between. Germline V gene lookup returns CDR1 MNHNS and CDR2 SASEGT. CDR3 in amino acids: CASSPGWTEAFF. The CDR3 DNA sequence: TGTGCCAGCAGTCCCGGGTGGACTGAAGCTTTCTTT.

The chain uses TRBV6-5 and TRBJ1-2, with a weak D call TRBD1 (5 bases). V shed 2 bases and J shed 7 bases, with 11 bases lying between them. The CDR3 contains 13 residues. CDR1 is MNHEY, CDR2 SVGAGI, per germline. The CDR3 nucleotides read TGTGCCAGCAGTTACAAAAGGGGCACTGGCTACACCTTC. Protein product: CASSYKRGTGYTF.